The 11 T cell receptor beta chains reported below all come from one sample, sequenced in a study of cytomegalovirus exposure and HLA in healthy donors. The PCR made use of 60 Vbeta and 13 Jbeta primers. Libraries were prepared by immunoSEQ multiplex PCR; TCRdb keeps only in-frame clonotypes and omits some of them. The table shows 65,000 to 100,000 clones, with roughly 80% occurring only once. The sequenced material came from PBMCs. Receptors were obtained from a man aged 40-49 years in good health and CMV-seronegative.

The chain employs TRBV9 and TRBJ2-2; 13 bases align to TRBD2. CDR1 and CDR2 from the germline V gene are SGDLS and YYNGEE. The J segment lost 6 bases and the V segment lost 0 bases, leaving 2 bases of the junction unmatched. The CDR3 is 16 amino acids. Here the CDR3 DNA reads TGTGCCAGCAGCGTAGGTGGGACTAGCGGGGCCGGGGAGCTGTTTTTT. Its protein is CASSVGGTSGAGELFF.

The chain employs TRBV5-1 and TRBJ2-1; 8 nucleotides line up with TRBD2. V dropped 3 bases and J dropped 2; count of bases not matched to a gene: 1. CDR1 SGHRS and CDR2 YFSETQ come from the germline V gene. This CDR3 has 14 residues. The CDR3 nucleotides read TGCGCCAGCAGCTATAGCGGGGCCTACAATGAGCAGTTCTTC. Amino acid sequence: CASSYSGAYNEQFF.

The V gene is TRBV5-4, the J gene TRBJ2-3, with D perhaps TRBD2 (7 bases). Trimming left V 0 bases short and J 1 base short, with 15 bases between. The V gene's germline CDR1 is SGHNT and CDR2 YYREEE (reference sequence). The CDR3 runs 17 residues. The CDR3 spells CASSLGRGGRGTDTQYF. CDR3 in DNA: TGTGCCAGCAGCTTGGGGAGGGGGGGCCGGGGCACAGATACGCAGTATTTT.

The genes are TRBV6-1 and TRBJ1-2; D is unresolved. Germline assignment: CDR1 MNHNS and CDR2 SASEGT. The V end was cut by 8 bases, the J end by 4 bases, with 17 bases between. The CDR3 is 14 amino acids. The chain's CDR3 is CASCPPGKAYGYTF. The CDR3 DNA is TGTGCCAGCTGTCCTCCCGGGAAGGCCTATGGCTACACCTTC.

This chain links TRBV6-4 with TRBJ2-3, with D possibly TRBD2 on 6 matching bases. V gave up 2 bases and J gave up 0 bases, with 9 bases separating them. Germline V gene lookup returns CDR1 MRHNA and CDR2 SNTAGT. The CDR3 runs 15 residues. CDR3 loop: CASSDEGGSTDTQYF. The CDR3 DNA is TGTGCCAGCAGTGACGAAGGAGGGAGCACAGATACGCAGTATTTT.

The chain carries TRBV7-8 and TRBJ2-7; the D gene is possibly TRBD1 (7 bases). Trimming pared 1 base from V and 4 bases from J, leaving 14 bases between. The CDR3 is made up of 15 amino acids. Germline loops: CDR1 SGHVS, CDR2 FQNEAQ. CDR3 bases: TGTGCCAGCAGCTTAGATGGCAGGGGGACTTACGAGCAGTACTTC. This translates into CASSLDGRGTYEQYF.

The chain couples TRBV4-1 to TRBJ2-7; the match to TRBD2 covers 9 bases. Unmatched junction bases numbered 6, after V lost 3 bases and J lost 3 bases. The length of the CDR3 is 15 residues. Looked up from germline, CDR1 is MGHRA and CDR2 is YSYEKL. The CDR3 DNA follows: TGCGCCAGCAGCCAGGTTAGCGGGGGCCTCTACGAGCAGTACTTC. This gives the protein CASSQVSGGLYEQYF.

The chain uses TRBV4-3 and TRBJ1-5, with TRBD1 as a possible D gene (6 bases). Trimming took off 1 base at V and 4 bases at J, with 11 bases between the two ends. The length of the CDR3 is 15 residues. CDR1 is LGHNA and CDR2 is YSLEER in the germline V gene. CDR3 in amino acids: CASSQVNRENQPQHF. The CDR3 DNA is TGCGCCAGCAGCCAAGTGAACAGGGAAAATCAGCCCCAGCATTTT.

The chain combines TRBV5-6 with TRBJ1-2; D gene uncertain. Germline CDR1 SGHDT, CDR2 YYEEEE. The CDR3 has 15 residues. V lost 1 base to trimming and J lost 3 bases, with 13 bases between them. The CDR3 loop is CASSLPQEGYYGYTF. The CDR3 DNA follows: TGTGCCAGCAGCTTGCCTCAAGAGGGTTACTATGGCTACACCTTC.

DNA for the CDR3: TGCGCCAGCAGCCAGACAGGGTTAGGCGATCAGCCCCAGCATTTT. Its protein product is CASSQTGLGDQPQHF. The chain is built from TRBV4-1 and TRBJ1-5, with 7 bases that match TRBD1. The germline V gene has CDR1 MGHRA and CDR2 YSYEKL. The CDR3 loop spans 15 amino acids. V dropped 3 bases and J dropped 5; count of bases not matched to a gene: 7.

This chain joins TRBV4-1 and TRBJ1-2, with a tentative D call TRBD1 (5 bases). The germline CDR1 and CDR2 sequences are MGHRA and YSYEKL. The V end was cut by 4 bases, the J end by 8 bases, with 20 bases between. This CDR3 is 15 amino acids long. CDR3 region: CASSPLGASRRGYTF. CDR3 bases: TGCGCCAGCAGCCCGCTTGGGGCCTCCCGTAGGGGCTACACCTTC.